The 22 T cell receptor beta chains below were found in one sample sequenced in a study of T cell responses to AZD1222 COVID-19 vaccine. Using immunoSEQ multiplex PCR, the repertoire was profiled, and TCRdb retains in-frame clones only, with some absent. The repertoire includes around 92,000 clones, 85% to 90% of them detected once, and 9.5% to 13% sits in the top ten. Sample: peripheral blood, taken on day 0 of AZD1222 vaccination. The receptors derive from an adult in good health.

This clone appeared once. V gene TRBV7-6 combines with J gene TRBJ1-1; D gene unclear. From germline, CDR1 is SGHVS and CDR2 FNYEAQ. Trimming took 1 base from V and 0 from J, leaving 12 bases between them. CDR3 size: 16 residues. The CDR3 here is CASSLEVGRLNTEAFF. CDR3 DNA: TGTGCCAGCAGCTTAGAGGTAGGGAGACTGAACACTGAAGCTTTCTTT. The full variable domain, rest sourced from reference TRBV7-6 and TRBJ1-1, is GAGVSQSPRYKVTKRGQDVALRCDPISGHVSLYWYRQALGQGPEFLTYFNYEAQQDKSGLPNDRFSAERPEGSISTLTIQRTEQRDSAMYRCASSLEVGRLNTEAFFGQGTRLTVV.

The chain joins TRBV5-1 to TRBJ2-7; D call uncertain. Germline V gene lookup returns CDR1 SGHRS and CDR2 YFSETQ. The germline V and J ends were trimmed by 1 base and 0 bases, with 5 bases remaining between them. The CDR3 totals 13 residues. The CDR3 DNA reads TGCGCCAGCAGCTTGACTTACTCCTACGAGCAGTACTTC. It encodes CASSLTYSYEQYF. The full variable domain, rest sourced from reference TRBV5-1 and TRBJ2-7, is KAGVTQTPRYLIKTRGQQVTLSCSPISGHRSVSWYQQTPGQGLQFLFEYFSETQRNKGNFPGRFSGRQFSNSRSEMNVSTLELGDSALYLCASSLTYSYEQYFGPGTRLTVT.

This chain links TRBV5-5 with TRBJ2-7, with D possibly matching TRBD1 (6 bases). From germline, CDR1 is SGHKS and CDR2 YYEKEE (reference sequence). V lost 4 bases and J lost 2, with 13 bases in between. The CDR3 consists of 14 residues. CDR3 bases: TGTGCCAGCAGCAGTAACAGGGATCCCTACGAGCAGTACTTC. Its protein is CASSSNRDPYEQYF.

The genes are TRBV4-1 and TRBJ1-1; D not certain. Trimming took 3 bases from V and 0 from J, leaving 11 bases between them. The CDR3 sequence is 15 residues long. In germline, CDR1 is MGHRA, CDR2 YSYEKL. In DNA form, the CDR3 reads TGCGCCAGCAGCCAGGTGCCTAGGGTGAACACTGAAGCTTTCTTT. It specifies CASSQVPRVNTEAFF.

The chain recombines TRBV2 with TRBJ2-7; 9 positions match TRBD2. The ends lost 4 bases at V and 6 bases at J; junction bases unmatched: 10. CDR1 and CDR2 (germline): SNHLY, FYNNEI. The CDR3 has 15 amino acids. This chain's CDR3 is CASSVRGRANAEQYF. For the CDR3, the DNA is TGTGCCAGCAGTGTTCGCGGGAGGGCTAATGCCGAGCAGTACTTC.

The chain couples TRBV30 to TRBJ1-5; D ambiguous. This CDR3 is 15 amino acids long. Per the germline V gene, CDR1 is GTSNPN and CDR2 is SVGIG (reference sequence). Between the trimmed V and J ends, which lost 2 bases and 3 bases, there was a span of 14 bases. The CDR3 loop is CAWSPGEGINQPQHF. CDR3 nucleotides: TGTGCCTGGAGTCCCGGGGAGGGTATCAATCAGCCCCAGCATTTT.

This clone came up once. The chain carries TRBV29-1 and TRBJ1-1, with 7 nucleotides matching TRBD1. Trimming took 4 bases from V and 4 from J; bases not matched to a gene: 9. Germline V gene data show CDR1 as SQVTM and CDR2 as ANQGSEA. This CDR3 contains 14 residues. The CDR3 region is CSVARTGWGTEAFF. The DNA for the CDR3 is TGCAGCGTTGCTAGGACAGGATGGGGCACTGAAGCTTTCTTT.

This clone showed up just once. V is TRBV5-5 and J is TRBJ1-6, with D unclear. The germline gives CDR1 SGHKS, CDR2 YYEKEE (reference sequence). The ends were cut back, 4 bases at V and 6 bases at J, with 8 bases in the middle. The CDR3 loop spans 13 amino acids. CDR3 protein: CASSRTPNSPLHF. The CDR3 region has the DNA TGTGCCAGCAGCCGGACGCCTAATTCACCCCTCCACTTT.

J is TRBJ1-1 and V is TRBV6-5; 9 positions match TRBD1. The germline gives CDR1 MNHEY, CDR2 SVGAGI. CDR3 length: 15 residues. The junction had 8 bases not matched to a gene; V was cut back by 8 bases and J by 1 base. The CDR3 nucleotides read TGTGCCAGCTCAAAACAGGGGGCGCGGAACACTGAAGCTTTCTTT. It translates to CASSKQGARNTEAFF.

V gene TRBV28 combines with J gene TRBJ1-4; TRBD1 matches 8 bases. The CDR3 length is 15 residues. Germline CDR1 MDHEN, CDR2 SYDVKM. J lost 6 bases, V lost 5 bases, and 8 bases had no gene match. The CDR3 reads CASSRPQGAYEKLFF. The CDR3 DNA is TGTGCCAGCAGTCGACCGCAGGGGGCGTATGAAAAACTGTTTTTT.

The sample holds one count of this clone. This chain connects TRBV27 to TRBJ2-1; D is possibly TRBD2 (6 bases). Germline lookup yields CDR1 MNHEY and CDR2 SMNVEV (reference sequence). The length of the CDR3 is 17 residues. Between the trimmed V and J ends, which lost 1 base and 8 bases, there was a span of 21 bases. CDR3 region: CASSLFWLGGAVYEQFF. In DNA form, the CDR3 reads TGTGCCAGCAGTTTATTTTGGTTGGGGGGAGCGGTATATGAGCAGTTCTTC.

By share of the sample, this clone is medium-sized. CDR3 nucleotide sequence: TGTGCCAGCAGCCAGGGGAGGAACACTGAAGCTTTCTTT. Its translation: CASSQGRNTEAFF. The chain combines TRBV3-1 (or the pseudogene TRBV3-2) with TRBJ1-1; D uncertain. This CDR3 has 13 amino acids. V shed 3 bases and J shed 1 base, with 6 bases lying between them. Per the germline V gene, CDR1 is LGHDT and CDR2 is YNNKEL (reference sequence).

This chain connects TRBV6-7 to TRBJ2-2, with 8 bases matching TRBD1. TRBV6-7 is an ORF, and what it does is uncertain. The CDR3 has 15 amino acids. With V trimmed by 5 bases and J by 1 base, 3 bases remained unmatched. CDR3: CASSRTGGNTGELFF. The CDR3 bases are TGTGCCAGCAGTCGTACAGGGGGGAACACCGGGGAGCTGTTTTTT.

The J gene is TRBJ2-7, the V gene TRBV5-1; D remains unclear. CDR3 length: 12 amino acids. Between the trimmed V and J ends, which lost 4 bases and 7 bases, there was a span of 12 bases. Germline CDR1 SGHRS, CDR2 YFSETQ. CDR3 DNA: TGCGCCAGCAGCGTAGGATTGAGGGAGCAGTACTTC. Amino acids: CASSVGLREQYF.

The J gene is TRBJ2-1, the V gene TRBV27, with 9 bases identical to TRBD2. V shed 10 bases, J shed 0 bases, and the junction held 7 bases outside the gene matches. Germline V CDR1 and CDR2: MNHEY, SMNVEV (reference sequence). CDR3 length: 15 amino acids. CDR3 nucleotides: TGTGCCACCACATTGACTAGCGGCTCCTACAATGAGCAGTTCTTC. Its protein product is CATTLTSGSYNEQFF.

This clone has just one count. The gene calls are TRBV5-1 and TRBJ2-7, with 9 bases lining up with TRBD1. CDR1 and CDR2 (germline): SGHRS, YFSETQ. This CDR3 region has 15 residues. Losses at the gene ends were 3 bases for V and 7 bases for J; bases not matched to a gene: 11. The DNA of the CDR3 is TGCGCCAGCAGCTACGAGGGACAGGGCACCCGGGAGCAGTACTTC. Amino acid sequence: CASSYEGQGTREQYF.

The CDR3 reads CATSDQGSVPGELFF. DNA of the CDR3: TGTGCCACCAGTGACCAGGGATCCGTCCCCGGGGAGCTGTTTTTT. This chain uses TRBV24-1 with TRBJ2-2; weak D call: TRBD1 (5 bases). The CDR3 runs to 15 residues. V gave up 4 bases and J gave up 6 bases, with 14 bases separating them. Germline values: CDR1 KGHDR, CDR2 SFDVKD.

This chain connects TRBV5-1 to TRBJ1-4; D gene unclear. The CDR3 covers 15 residues. Trimming pared 4 bases from V and 2 bases from J, leaving 12 bases between. Germline V gene data show CDR1 as SGHRS and CDR2 as YFSETQ. The CDR3 bases are TGCGCCAGCAGCAGACGGGGTGGCACTAATGAAAAACTGTTTTTT. This gives the protein CASSRRGGTNEKLFF.

This chain joins TRBV27 and TRBJ1-4; 9 nucleotides align to TRBD1. Germline loops: CDR1 MNHEY, CDR2 SMNVEV (reference sequence). The CDR3 extends over 15 amino acids. The V gene end was trimmed by 4 bases and the J gene end by 8 bases; junction bases not matched to a gene: 8. The CDR3 spells CASSSAGQGGEKLFF. CDR3 nucleotide sequence: TGTGCCAGCAGTTCAGCGGGACAGGGTGGGGAAAAACTGTTTTTT.

The chain combines TRBV28 with TRBJ2-7; the match to TRBD2 covers 7 bases. V shed 3 bases, J shed 7 bases, and the junction held 9 bases outside the gene matches. Germline V gene sequence: CDR1 MDHEN, CDR2 SYDVKM. The CDR3 extends over 14 amino acids. The CDR3 region is CASSFGTTGGEQYF. The DNA for the CDR3 is TGTGCCAGCAGTTTCGGGACGACGGGGGGAGAGCAGTACTTC.

This chain uses TRBV5-1 with TRBJ2-7, with a weak D call TRBD2 (6 bases). Germline V gives CDR1 SGHRS, CDR2 YFSETQ. The CDR3 loop spans 15 amino acids. Trimming shortened V by 0 bases and J by 7 bases, and 17 bases separated the two germline ends. The CDR3 bases are TGCGCCAGCAGCTTGGTAATGGGGCGGGGTAATGAGCAGTACTTC. Translation gives CASSLVMGRGNEQYF. Full variable domain (rest looked up from reference TRBV5-1 and TRBJ2-7): KAGVTQTPRYLIKTRGQQVTLSCSPISGHRSVSWYQQTPGQGLQFLFEYFSETQRNKGNFPGRFSGRQFSNSRSEMNVSTLELGDSALYLCASSLVMGRGNEQYFGPGTRLTVT.

The gene calls are TRBV12-3 or TRBV12-4 and TRBJ1-2; no firm D call. The CDR3 runs 13 residues. The V and J ends lost 6 bases and 3 bases respectively, with 11 bases between them. CDR3 in DNA: TGTGCCAGCAGCCAAAATGTGGACTATGGCTACACCTTC. This gives the protein CASSQNVDYGYTF.